One sample yielded the 18 T cell receptor beta chains listed below, sequenced in a study of CD8+ T cells in alopecia areata (dated by TCRdb to the late 2010s). Libraries came from the immunoSEQ multiplex PCR assay. For TCR sequencing, RNA was extracted from every sample and reverse transcribed into cDNA to serve as template. Drawn from immuneACCESS, this table holds only the in-frame rearrangements with V and J called that TCRdb kept. Clones are partly lost; checked studies trace under half to an unresolved V gene and leave the rest unexplained. The sample table contains 150,000 to 200,000 clones; only one count was recorded for roughly 50% of them. The top ten clonotypes cover 9.5% to 14% of the sample. The sample's time point, from its label and the paper: less than 30 weeks on oral tofacitinib. The sample's treatment or condition label is to be understood as: oral pan-JAK inhibitor, 5-10 mg twice daily.

The specimen comprised CD8+ T cells sorted from blood, sampled at week 24, from a patient treated with tofacitinib. Every receptor here comes from a human donor with alopecia areata.

This clone was seen only a few times. The rearrangement joins TRBV7-2 to TRBJ1-5, with TRBD1 as a possible D gene (5 bases). The CDR3 loop spans 13 amino acids. Germline CDR1 SGHTA, CDR2 FQGNSA. Trimming cost V 4 bases and J 1 base, with 5 bases left between them. The CDR3 region is CASSWDSNQPQHF. CDR3 coding DNA: TGTGCCAGCAGCTGGGACAGCAATCAGCCCCAGCATTTT. Full variable domain (missing parts from reference TRBV7-2 and TRBJ1-5): GAGVSQSPSNKVTEKGKDVELRCDPISGHTALYWYRQSLGQGLEFLIYFQGNSAPDKSGLPSDRFSAERTGGSVSTLTIQRTQQEDSAVYLCASSWDSNQPQHFGDGTRLSIL.

The chain combines TRBV5-1 with TRBJ2-7; the match to TRBD1 covers 8 bases. With 4 bases clipped from V and 0 bases from J, the junction kept 6 bases outside the gene matches. CDR1 and CDR2 from the germline V gene are SGHRS and YFSETQ. The CDR3 is made up of 15 amino acids. CDR3 loop: CASSVTGESSYEQYF. In nucleotides, the CDR3 is TGCGCCAGCAGCGTGACAGGGGAGAGCTCCTACGAGCAGTACTTC. The whole variable domain, filled in from reference TRBV5-1 and TRBJ2-7, reads KAGVTQTPRYLIKTRGQQVTLSCSPISGHRSVSWYQQTPGQGLQFLFEYFSETQRNKGNFPGRFSGRQFSNSRSEMNVSTLELGDSALYLCASSVTGESSYEQYFGPGTRLTVT.

CDR3 nucleotides: TGTGCCAGCAGCAGGGGATTGGCATTAACAGATACGCAGTATTTT. Translation gives CASSRGLALTDTQYF. V is TRBV7-2 and J is TRBJ2-3, with D tentatively TRBD1 (5 bases). This CDR3 has 15 residues. The ends were cut back, 5 bases at V and 3 bases at J, with 15 bases in the middle. Germline CDR1 and CDR2: SGHTA and FQGNSA.

This clone was seen a few times. The chain joins TRBV10-3 to TRBJ1-1; maybe TRBD1 (5 bases). Germline values: CDR1 ENHRY, CDR2 SYGVKD. The CDR3 is 13 amino acids. V lost 10 bases to trimming and J lost 1 base, with 13 bases between them. This CDR3 reads CATWADRNTEAFF. The CDR3 region has the DNA TGTGCCACCTGGGCCGACAGGAACACTGAAGCTTTCTTT.

This clone was seen only a few times. The chain couples TRBV19 to TRBJ1-1; weak D call: TRBD1 (5 bases). The CDR3 extends over 15 amino acids. From germline, CDR1 is LNHDA and CDR2 SQIVND (reference sequence). Trimming removed 5 bases at V and 4 bases at J, with 17 bases between. The CDR3 DNA reads as TGTGCCAGTAGTCCGGGACTCGATTCTACCACTGAAGCTTTCTTT. This gives the protein CASSPGLDSTTEAFF.

The gene calls are TRBV13 and TRBJ2-1; D perhaps matches TRBD1 (5 bases). Germline CDR1 is PRHDT and CDR2 is FYEKMQ (reference sequence). This CDR3 has 12 residues. V lost 1 base, J lost 12 bases, and 10 bases lay in between. The CDR3 DNA follows: TGTGCCAGCAGCTTAGAAGGTAGGGGGCAGTTCTTC. Amino acid sequence: CASSLEGRGQFF.

This chain joins TRBV30 and TRBJ2-7, with D uncertain. CDR1 GTSNPN and CDR2 SVGIG come from the germline V gene (reference sequence). The length of the CDR3 is 13 residues. The V gene lost 2 bases and the J gene lost 0 bases, with 8 bases spanning the gap. CDR3 loop: CAWSHFVSYEQYF. DNA of the CDR3: TGTGCCTGGAGTCACTTCGTCTCCTACGAGCAGTACTTC.

The table lists this clone with a few counts. The chain joins TRBV7-8 to TRBJ2-1; D possibly corresponds to TRBD1 (7 bases). CDR1 is SGHVS, CDR2 FQNEAQ, per germline. The CDR3 consists of 14 residues. The germline V and J ends were trimmed by 3 bases and 8 bases, with 14 bases remaining between them. The CDR3 reads CASSLGRGDDEQFF. The DNA for the CDR3 is TGTGCCAGCAGCTTGGGCAGGGGGGACGATGAGCAGTTCTTC.

The rearrangement uses TRBV5-1 and TRBJ1-6, with a tentative D call TRBD1 (6 bases). The V gene lost 2 bases and the J gene lost 9 bases, with 21 bases spanning the gap. Per the germline V gene, CDR1 is SGHRS and CDR2 is YFSETQ. The CDR3 has 17 amino acids. In DNA form, the CDR3 reads TGCGCCAGCAGCTTTAATGTTCTTCGGGACATCGGTTCACCCCTCCACTTT. Its translation: CASSFNVLRDIGSPLHF.

The V and J genes are TRBV29-1 and TRBJ1-2, with D possibly TRBD1 on 5 matching bases. This CDR3 comprises 13 residues. Germline assignment: CDR1 SQVTM and CDR2 ANQGSEA. V dropped 2 bases and J dropped 6 bases, with 13 bases sitting between them. The chain's CDR3 is CSVEFGGGNGYTF. The CDR3 DNA sequence: TGCAGCGTTGAATTCGGGGGTGGAAATGGCTACACCTTC.

The V gene is TRBV6-6, the J gene TRBJ2-1, with 8 nucleotides matching TRBD2. Germline CDR1 and CDR2: MNHNY and SVGAGI (reference sequence). Trimming removed 8 bases from V and 15 bases from J; junction bases left unmatched: 12. The CDR3 has 12 residues. The CDR3 nucleotides are TGTGCCAGCGGACCACGGGGGGGCCGGGGGTTCTTC. It is translated as CASGPRGGRGFF.

The V call is TRBV11-2, the J call TRBJ1-1; D unresolved. The germline gives CDR1 SGHAT, CDR2 FQNNGV. The V end lost 6 bases, the J end lost 4 bases, and 18 bases lay between the germline ends. This CDR3 region has 15 residues. In nucleotides, the CDR3 is TGTGCCAGCAGTTTGGACCCTCGAGGGTCCACTGAAGCTTTCTTT. This sequence encodes CASSLDPRGSTEAFF.

This clone was seen more than once but under ten times. This chain connects TRBV9 to TRBJ1-6, with D uncertain. This CDR3 is 14 amino acids long. Trimming shortened V by 0 bases and J by 7 bases, and 8 bases separated the two germline ends. CDR1 is SGDLS, CDR2 YYNGEE, per germline. The CDR3: CASSVVDGNSPLHF. The CDR3 bases are TGTGCCAGCAGCGTAGTAGACGGCAATTCACCCCTCCACTTT.

CDR3: CASMLGTEAFF. CDR3 bases: TGTGCCAGCATGTTGGGCACTGAAGCTTTCTTT. The chain is built from TRBV25-1 and TRBJ1-1; D is uncertain. This CDR3 has 11 residues. Trimming removed 7 bases from V and 4 bases from J, with 7 bases in between. Germline assignment: CDR1 MGHDK and CDR2 SYGVNS.

This clone has only a few counts. At the DNA level, this CDR3 is encoded by other sequences in the same sample as well. V usage is TRBV27 and J usage is TRBJ1-5; possible D gene TRBD1, 6 bases. CDR1 is MNHEY and CDR2 is SMNVEV in the germline V gene (reference sequence). The CDR3 covers 15 residues. With 5 bases removed from V and 2 bases from J, the gap between germline ends came to 13 bases. CDR3 loop: CASSPVGGRNQPQHF. In DNA, the CDR3 is TGTGCCAGCAGTCCCGTGGGGGGCCGCAATCAGCCCCAGCATTTT.

V usage is TRBV6-1 and J usage is TRBJ2-7; D is undetermined. CDR3 length: 15 residues. Trimming removed 2 bases at V and 0 bases at J, with 11 bases between. Germline V lookup: CDR1 MNHNS, CDR2 SASEGT. The CDR3 region is CASSEIPRTSYEQYF. CDR3 in DNA: TGTGCCAGCAGTGAAATCCCTCGGACCTCCTACGAGCAGTACTTC.

The table lists this clone with a few counts. The V and J genes are TRBV5-1 and TRBJ2-1; 7 nucleotides align to TRBD1. The germline V gene encodes CDR1 SGHRS and CDR2 YFSETQ. The CDR3 covers 16 residues. Trimming removed 5 bases from V and 8 bases from J; junction bases left unmatched: 16. The chain's CDR3 is CASRAPVGQPRDEQFF. CDR3 DNA sequence: TGCGCCAGCAGAGCACCCGTGGGACAGCCCAGGGATGAGCAGTTCTTC.

The rearrangement uses TRBV7-3 and TRBJ2-7; the D gene could be TRBD1 or TRBD2 (6 bases each). The CDR3 totals 14 residues. V dropped 5 bases and J dropped 3 bases, with 14 bases sitting between them. The germline gives CDR1 SGHTA, CDR2 FQGTGA. The CDR3 reads CASSPGGSHYEQYF. The CDR3 DNA reads as TGTGCCAGCAGCCCCGGGGGCAGCCACTACGAGCAGTACTTC.